One T cell receptor (beta chain) is described in this entry. This specimen comes from a study of blood T cell repertoires in COVID-19. Whole-study context: The samples span acute and convalescent COVID-19 from the United States, Italy and Spain. Sources were T cells, B-cell-depleted T cells, or PBMCs; the material itself was cDNA or gDNA.

Adults between about 18 and 89 years of age took part from approximately 24 US areas. Using immunoSEQ multiplex PCR, the repertoire was profiled, and TCRdb retains in-frame clones only, with some absent. The sample yields about 430,000 clones, roughly 90% seen once. Sequences were obtained from PBMCs or T cells enriched from blood (not recorded which). The sequence derives from a woman under 40 with acute COVID-19.

The CDR3 DNA reads as TGTGCCACCAGCAACGATCGTGGGGGGACCAAGATGGGTGGCTACACCTTC. Translation: CATSNDRGGTKMGGYTF. V is TRBV15 and J is TRBJ1-2, with D possibly matching TRBD1 (5 bases). V lost 4 bases, J lost 7 bases, and 25 bases lay in between. The CDR3 is 17 residues long. CDR1 is LNHNV, CDR2 YYDKDF, per germline (reference sequence).